A selection of T cell receptor beta chains follows, all from one sample in a study of blood T cell repertoires in COVID-19. This table comes from immunoSEQ multiplex PCR, and its TCRdb copy is limited to in-frame clones, with some not included. The table has roughly 320,000 clones, 85% seen once. Sequencing was done on a sample of peripheral blood. These TCRs come from a human donor in a cohort sampled during active COVID-19. The CDR3 runs from the conserved cysteine through the conserved F or W. D genes are given only for firm matches. A clone size is listed for some rows: how often the clone was seen (once, few, many), or a class if it is expanded.

D gene,V gene,J gene,clone size,CDR3 length,CDR3 protein,CDR3 DNA
-,TRBV5-4,TRBJ1-1,-,12,CASSHGNTEAFF,TGTGCCAGCAGCCACGGGAACACTGAAGCTTTCTTT
TRBD1,TRBV6-1,TRBJ2-3,-,16,CASSVGTGVSTDTQYF,TGTGCCAGCAGTGTAGGGACAGGGGTTAGCACAGATACGCAGTATTTT
TRBD1,TRBV7-6,TRBJ2-7,once,13,CASSYGQGGEQYF,TGTGCCAGCAGCTACGGACAGGGGGGGGAGCAGTACTTC
-,TRBV6-1,TRBJ1-5,-,14,CASSESISNQPQHF,TGTGCCAGCAGTGAGTCCATTTCCAATCAGCCCCAGCATTTT
-,TRBV11-2,TRBJ1-3,-,18,CASSLAYRTVRSGNTIYF,TGTGCCAGCAGCTTAGCCTACAGGACAGTCCGCTCTGGAAACACCATATATTTT
-,TRBV7-9,TRBJ1-1,-,14,CASSLASTNTEAFF,TGTGCCAGCAGCTTAGCTTCTACGAACACTGAAGCTTTCTTT
-,TRBV29-1,TRBJ2-1,-,16,CSVEEAVQGTYNEQFF,TGCAGCGTTGAAGAAGCGGTCCAGGGGACCTACAATGAGCAGTTCTTC
-,TRBV4-1,TRBJ2-7,once,15,CASSQSDSWAYEQYF,TGCGCCAGCAGCCAAAGCGACAGTTGGGCCTACGAGCAGTACTTC
TRBD1,TRBV7-2,TRBJ1-2,-,16,CASSLDLTGTNYGYTF,TGTGCCAGCAGCTTAGATCTGACAGGGACTAACTATGGCTACACCTTC
-,TRBV5-6,TRBJ1-2,-,14,CASSSGQPVYGYTF,TGTGCCAGCAGCTCCGGACAGCCTGTCTATGGCTACACCTTC
-,TRBV19,TRBJ1-2,-,16,CASKPEQGRLYYGYTF,TGTGCCAGTAAACCGGAACAGGGCAGACTTTACTATGGCTACACCTTC
-,TRBV12-3/TRBV12-4,TRBJ1-2,-,13,CASSSYQGSGYTF,TGTGCCAGCAGTTCTTATCAGGGCAGTGGCTACACCTTC
-,TRBV6-5,TRBJ2-3,-,15,CASSSRRGRTDTQYF,TGTGCCAGCAGCTCCCGGAGGGGACGCACAGATACGCAGTATTTT
-,TRBV4-2,TRBJ1-1,-,14,CASSRYLTGNEAFF,TGTGCCAGCAGCCGATACTTGACCGGGAATGAAGCTTTCTTT
-,TRBV5-4,TRBJ1-3,few,14,CASSLATVSNTIYF,TGTGCCAGCAGCTTGGCGACAGTATCAAACACCATATATTTT